A selection of T cell receptor beta chains follows, all from one sample in a study of early T cells in non-severe SARS-CoV-2 infection. MiXCR, run by TCRdb on the 5' RACE reads, gives a single entry per CDR3 protein. Seen here are about 40,000 distinct CDR3 sequences, 4.7% observed once, and the top ten hold about 5%. Sequencing input: whole blood. These receptors all stem from an adult who was a healthcare worker with PCR-confirmed SARS-CoV-2 infection or an uninfected control (not recorded which). Both conserved end residues are part of each CDR3. Fields, in order: D gene, J gene, clone size, V gene, CDR3 protein, CDR3 DNA. A D gene is named only where the DNA matches it firmly. Not all rows give a size; the values are once, few, many and, for expanded clones, a class.

D: TRBD2
J: TRBJ2-2
size: many
V: TRBV29-1
CDR3: CSVAILAGAGELFF
DNA: TGCAGCGTTGCGATCCTAGCGGGAGCCGGGGAGCTGTTTTTT

D: TRBD1
J: TRBJ2-6
size: many
V: TRBV7-6
CDR3: CASSPTGGASGANVLTF
DNA: TGTGCCAGCAGCCCGACAGGGGGCGCTTCCGGGGCCAACGTCCTGACTTTC

D: NA
J: TRBJ1-5
size: many
V: TRBV20-1
CDR3: CSARVDGLSNQPQHF
DNA: TGCAGTGCTAGAGTCGACGGACTTAGCAATCAGCCCCAGCATTTT

D: NA
J: TRBJ2-1
size: many
V: TRBV7-9
CDR3: CASRPEGGSFNEQFF
DNA: TGTGCCAGCAGACCAGAGGGGGGATCTTTCAATGAGCAGTTCTTC

D: NA
J: TRBJ1-4
size: few
V: TRBV20-1
CDR3: CSARSGRFNEKLFF
DNA: TGCAGTGCTAGATCGGGCCGGTTTAATGAAAAACTGTTTTTT

D: NA
J: TRBJ2-3
size: many
V: TRBV29-1
CDR3: CSVEELRDTQYF
DNA: TGCAGCGTTGAAGAACTCAGAGATACGCAGTATTTT

D: NA
J: TRBJ1-2
size: many
V: TRBV7-2
CDR3: CAFPGRYGYTF
DNA: TGTGCCTTCCCTGGGCGGTATGGCTACACCTTC

D: NA
J: TRBJ2-1
size: many
V: TRBV7-3
CDR3: CASSPVGSRNEQFF
DNA: TGTGCCAGCAGCCCCGTGGGTTCTCGCAATGAGCAGTTCTTC

D: NA
J: TRBJ2-1
size: few
V: TRBV7-8
CDR3: CASSFPQGTAYNEQFF
DNA: TGTGCCAGCAGCTTCCCGCAGGGTACGGCGTACAATGAGCAGTTCTTC

D: NA
J: TRBJ1-1
size: many
V: TRBV6-2/TRBV6-3
CDR3: CASSYHVNTEAFF
DNA: TGTGCCAGCAGTTATCACGTTAACACTGAAGCTTTCTTT

D: NA
J: TRBJ1-1
size: many
V: TRBV5-4
CDR3: CASSLAANTEAFF
DNA: TGTGCCAGCAGCTTGGCAGCGAACACTGAAGCTTTCTTT

D: NA
J: TRBJ2-2
size: NA
V: TRBV29-1
CDR3: CSVLSGGQPNTGELFF
DNA: TGCAGCGTTCTTAGCGGCGGACAGCCGAACACCGGGGAGCTGTTTTTT

D: TRBD1
J: TRBJ2-7
size: NA
V: TRBV29-1
CDR3: CSDRTGDGYEQYF
DNA: TGCAGCGACCGGACAGGGGACGGCTACGAGCAGTACTTC

D: TRBD2
J: TRBJ2-1
size: few
V: TRBV19
CDR3: CASRSGLASYNEQFF
DNA: TGTGCCAGTAGAAGCGGACTAGCTAGTTACAATGAGCAGTTCTTC

D: NA
J: TRBJ1-3
size: many
V: TRBV6-6
CDR3: CASSDTGSGNTIYF
DNA: TGTGCCAGCAGTGATACGGGCTCTGGAAACACCATATATTTT

D: TRBD2
J: TRBJ2-7
size: many
V: TRBV30
CDR3: CALRRGYEQYF
DNA: TGTGCCCTACGGCGGGGGTACGAGCAGTACTTC

D: NA
J: TRBJ1-2
size: NA
V: TRBV3-1
CDR3: CASSQQNYGYTF
DNA: TGTGCCAGCAGCCAACAAAACTATGGCTACACCTTC

D: NA
J: TRBJ1-1
size: many
V: TRBV6-1
CDR3: CASLFNTEAFF
DNA: TGTGCCAGTCTCTTTAACACTGAAGCTTTCTTT

D: TRBD1
J: TRBJ2-3
size: many
V: TRBV7-9
CDR3: CAVEKGQGLDTQYF
DNA: TGTGCCGTCGAGAAGGGACAGGGTTTAGATACGCAGTATTTT

D: NA
J: TRBJ2-7
size: many
V: TRBV7-9
CDR3: CASSLSGTASSYEQYF
DNA: TGTGCCAGCAGCCTAAGCGGGACAGCCTCTTCCTACGAGCAGTACTTC

D: NA
J: TRBJ2-7
size: many
V: TRBV2
CDR3: CASSVSYPDEQYF
DNA: TGTGCCAGCAGTGTTTCCTATCCCGACGAGCAGTACTTC

D: NA
J: TRBJ2-6
size: many
V: TRBV6-6
CDR3: CASSYSSGANVLTF
DNA: TGTGCCAGCAGTTACTCATCTGGAGCCAACGTCCTGACTTTC

D: TRBD2
J: TRBJ2-5
size: many
V: TRBV2
CDR3: CASIRTGAGGETQYF
DNA: TGTGCCAGCATAAGAACTGGAGCGGGAGGCGAGACCCAGTACTTC